This TCR beta chain was sequenced during a study of a mutant IDH1 vaccine in newly diagnosed glioma. Study-wide background: Most patients had radiochemotherapy with temozolomide before enrollment; others had one alone.

Sequenced by immunoSEQ multiplex PCR; TCRdb stores in-frame clones only, minus some. In the table there are around 62,000 clones, 70% to 90% of which are singletons. The V end lost 4 bases, the J end lost 0 bases, and 7 bases lay between the germline ends. The germline gives CDR1 ENHRY, CDR2 SYGVKD. The CDR3 totals 14 residues. Specified time point: week 11, during vaccination. A 20-mer mutant IDH1 peptide at 300 ug was injected subcutaneously with topical imiquimod. Comments on this clone: Its antigen remains unknown.

The source was PBMCs, collected from a glioma patient whose treatment included an IDH1 peptide vaccine. The origin of this receptor is a middle-aged man with glioma. This chain uses TRBV10-3 with TRBJ1-5; possibly TRBD1 for D (5 bases). In DNA form, the CDR3 reads TGTGCCATCAGTGGGGACGTTAGCAATCAGCCCCAGCATTTT. Encoded protein: CAISGDVSNQPQHF.